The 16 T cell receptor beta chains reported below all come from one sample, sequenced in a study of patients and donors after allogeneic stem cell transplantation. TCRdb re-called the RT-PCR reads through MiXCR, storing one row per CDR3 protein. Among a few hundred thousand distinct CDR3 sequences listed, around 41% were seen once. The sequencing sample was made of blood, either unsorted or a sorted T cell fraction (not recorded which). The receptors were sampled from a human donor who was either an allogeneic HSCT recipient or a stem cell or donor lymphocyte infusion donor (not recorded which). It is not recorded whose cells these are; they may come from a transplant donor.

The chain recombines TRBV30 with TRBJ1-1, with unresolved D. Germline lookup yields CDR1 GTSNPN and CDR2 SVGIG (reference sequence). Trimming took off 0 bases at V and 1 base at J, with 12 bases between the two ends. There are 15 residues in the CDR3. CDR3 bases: TGTGCCTGGAGTGTGCGGGGAGCCAAGAACACTGAAGCTTTCTTT. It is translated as CAWSVRGAKNTEAFF.

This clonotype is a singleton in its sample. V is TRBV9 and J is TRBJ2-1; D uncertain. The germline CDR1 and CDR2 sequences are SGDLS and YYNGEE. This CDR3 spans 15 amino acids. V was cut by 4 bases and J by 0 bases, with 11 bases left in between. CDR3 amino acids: CASSSPYSSYNEQFF. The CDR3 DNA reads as TGTGCCAGCAGCTCCCCGTATAGCTCCTACAATGAGCAGTTCTTC.

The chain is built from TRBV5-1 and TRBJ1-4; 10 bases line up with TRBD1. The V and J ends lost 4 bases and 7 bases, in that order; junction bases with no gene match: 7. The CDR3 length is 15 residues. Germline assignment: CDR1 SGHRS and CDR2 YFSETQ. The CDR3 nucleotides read TGCGCCAGCAGCCCCGAGGGGACAGGGGTTGAAAAACTGTTTTTT. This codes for CASSPEGTGVEKLFF.

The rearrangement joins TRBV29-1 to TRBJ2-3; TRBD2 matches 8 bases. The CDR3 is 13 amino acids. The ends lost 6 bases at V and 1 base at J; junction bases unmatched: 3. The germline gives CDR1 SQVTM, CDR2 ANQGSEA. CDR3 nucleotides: TGCAGCGTCGACGGGAGGGGCACAGATACGCAGTATTTT. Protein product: CSVDGRGTDTQYF.

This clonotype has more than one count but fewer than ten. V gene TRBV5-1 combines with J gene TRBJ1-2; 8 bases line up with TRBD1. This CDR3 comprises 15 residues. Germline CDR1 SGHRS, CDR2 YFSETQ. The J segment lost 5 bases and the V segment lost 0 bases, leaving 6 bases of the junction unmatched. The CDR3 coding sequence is TGCGCCAGCAGCTTGGTGGCAGGGGGCGAGTATGGCTACACCTTC. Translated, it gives CASSLVAGGEYGYTF. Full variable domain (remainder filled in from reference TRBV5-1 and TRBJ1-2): KAGVTQTPRYLIKTRGQQVTLSCSPISGHRSVSWYQQTPGQGLQFLFEYFSETQRNKGNFPGRFSGRQFSNSRSEMNVSTLELGDSALYLCASSLVAGGEYGYTFGSGTRLTVV.

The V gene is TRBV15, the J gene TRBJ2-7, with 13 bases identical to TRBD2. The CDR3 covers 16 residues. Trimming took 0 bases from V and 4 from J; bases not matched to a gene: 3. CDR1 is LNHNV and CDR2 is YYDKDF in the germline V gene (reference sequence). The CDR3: CATSREWTSGGYEQYF. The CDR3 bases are TGTGCCACCAGCAGAGAGTGGACTAGCGGGGGATACGAGCAGTACTTC.

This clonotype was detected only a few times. In DNA, the CDR3 is TGCAGTGCTACGTACCTTGGCTACACCTTC. This translates into CSATYLGYTF. This sequence joins TRBV20-1 and TRBJ1-2; D is undetermined. Trimming stripped 4 bases from V and 7 bases from J, with 7 bases between. This CDR3 region has 10 residues. In germline, CDR1 is DFQATT, CDR2 SNEGSKA (reference sequence).

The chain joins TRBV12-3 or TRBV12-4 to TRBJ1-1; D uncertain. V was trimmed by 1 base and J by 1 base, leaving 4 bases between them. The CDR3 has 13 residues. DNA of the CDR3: TGTGCCAGCAGTTTAGGTTGGAACACTGAAGCTTTCTTT. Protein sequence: CASSLGWNTEAFF.

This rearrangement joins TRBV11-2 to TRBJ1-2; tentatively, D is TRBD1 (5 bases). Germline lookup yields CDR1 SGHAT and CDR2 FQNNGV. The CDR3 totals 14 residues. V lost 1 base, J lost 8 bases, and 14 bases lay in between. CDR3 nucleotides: TGTGCCAGCAGCTTAGTTGCAGGGACGGAGGGCTACACCTTC. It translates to CASSLVAGTEGYTF. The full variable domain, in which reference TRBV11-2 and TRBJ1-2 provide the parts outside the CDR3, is EAGVAQSPRYKIIEKRQSVAFWCNPISGHATLYWYQQILGQGPKLLIQFQNNGVVDDSQLPKDRFSAERLKGVDSTLKIQPAKLEDSAVYLCASSLVAGTEGYTFGSGTRLTVV.

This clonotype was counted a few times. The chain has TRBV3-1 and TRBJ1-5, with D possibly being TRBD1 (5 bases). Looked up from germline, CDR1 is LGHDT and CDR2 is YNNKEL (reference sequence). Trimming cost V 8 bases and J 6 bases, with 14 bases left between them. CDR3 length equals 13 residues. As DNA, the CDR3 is TGTGCCAGCTCGCAGGGCCCGGGTCAGCCCCAGCATTTT. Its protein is CASSQGPGQPQHF.

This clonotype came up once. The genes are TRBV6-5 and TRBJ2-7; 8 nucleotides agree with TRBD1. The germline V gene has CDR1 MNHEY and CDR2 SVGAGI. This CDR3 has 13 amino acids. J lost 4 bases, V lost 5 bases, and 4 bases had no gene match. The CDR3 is CASSPRTGYEQYF. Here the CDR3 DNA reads TGTGCCAGCAGTCCTCGGACAGGGTACGAGCAGTACTTC.

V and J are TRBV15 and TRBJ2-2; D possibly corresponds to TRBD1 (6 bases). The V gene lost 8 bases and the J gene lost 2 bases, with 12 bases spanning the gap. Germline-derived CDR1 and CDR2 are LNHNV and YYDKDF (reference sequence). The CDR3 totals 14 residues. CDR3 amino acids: CATSQGFNTGELFF. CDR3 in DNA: TGTGCCACCTCTCAGGGGTTCAACACCGGGGAGCTGTTTTTT.

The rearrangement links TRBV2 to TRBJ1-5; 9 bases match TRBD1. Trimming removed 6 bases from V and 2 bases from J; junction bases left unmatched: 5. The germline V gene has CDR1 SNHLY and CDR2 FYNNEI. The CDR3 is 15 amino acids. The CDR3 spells CASSGTGFGNQPQHF. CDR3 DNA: TGTGCCAGCAGCGGGACAGGGTTTGGCAATCAGCCCCAGCATTTT.

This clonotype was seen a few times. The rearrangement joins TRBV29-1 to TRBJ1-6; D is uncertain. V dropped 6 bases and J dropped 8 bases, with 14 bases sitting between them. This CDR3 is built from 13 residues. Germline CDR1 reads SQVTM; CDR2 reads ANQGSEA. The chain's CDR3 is CSVEGHLDSPLHF. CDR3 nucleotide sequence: TGCAGCGTAGAGGGCCATTTGGATTCACCCCTCCACTTT. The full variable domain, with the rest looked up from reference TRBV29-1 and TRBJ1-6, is SAVISQKPSRDICQRGTSLTIQCQVDSQVTMMFWYRQQPGQSLTLIATANQGSEATYESGFVIDKFPISRPNLTFSTLTVSNMSPEDSSIYLCSVEGHLDSPLHFGNGTRLTVT.

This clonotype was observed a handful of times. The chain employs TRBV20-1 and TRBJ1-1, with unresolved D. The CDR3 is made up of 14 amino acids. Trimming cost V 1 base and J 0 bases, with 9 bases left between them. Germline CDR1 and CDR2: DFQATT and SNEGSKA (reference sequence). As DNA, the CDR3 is TGCAGTGCTAGAGTGGGCGGCATGAACACTGAAGCTTTCTTT. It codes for CSARVGGMNTEAFF.

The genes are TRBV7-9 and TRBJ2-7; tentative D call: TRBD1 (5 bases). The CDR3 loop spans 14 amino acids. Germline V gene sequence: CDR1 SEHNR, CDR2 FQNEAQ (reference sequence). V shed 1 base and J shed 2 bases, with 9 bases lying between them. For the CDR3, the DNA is TGTGCCAGCAGCTTAGTAGGGGCCCCCTACGAGCAGTACTTC. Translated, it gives CASSLVGAPYEQYF. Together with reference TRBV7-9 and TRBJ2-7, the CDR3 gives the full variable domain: DTGVSQNPRHKITKRGQNVTFRCDPISEHNRLYWYRQTLGQGPEFLTYFQNEAQLEKSRLLSDRFSAERPKGSFSTLEIQRTEQGDSAMYLCASSLVGAPYEQYFGPGTRLTVT.